This T cell receptor beta chain was sequenced in a study of blood T cell repertoires in COVID-19. In the study overall: From the United States, Italy and Spain came samples of acute and convalescent COVID-19.

This clone has more than one count but fewer than ten. Those who participated ranged in age from about 18 to 89 years and resided in roughly 26 US areas. Cohort placement rested on clinical history that participants reported themselves. The data were produced by immunoSEQ multiplex PCR, yet TCRdb's version contains in-frame clones alone and is incomplete. The repertoire holds roughly 430,000 clones, with around 90% as singletons. Sample: PBMCs or T cells enriched from blood (not recorded which). The TCR sequence derives from a woman aged 40 to 50 with acute COVID-19.

The DNA of the CDR3 is TGCGCCAGCAGGAGAACAGGGAGCTACACCTTC. Amino acids: CASRRTGSYTF. The chain uses TRBV10-2 and TRBJ1-2; possibly TRBD1 for D (6 bases). CDR1 is WSHSY, CDR2 SAAADI, per germline. CDR3 length: 11 amino acids. With 6 bases removed from V and 9 bases from J, the gap between germline ends came to 11 bases.